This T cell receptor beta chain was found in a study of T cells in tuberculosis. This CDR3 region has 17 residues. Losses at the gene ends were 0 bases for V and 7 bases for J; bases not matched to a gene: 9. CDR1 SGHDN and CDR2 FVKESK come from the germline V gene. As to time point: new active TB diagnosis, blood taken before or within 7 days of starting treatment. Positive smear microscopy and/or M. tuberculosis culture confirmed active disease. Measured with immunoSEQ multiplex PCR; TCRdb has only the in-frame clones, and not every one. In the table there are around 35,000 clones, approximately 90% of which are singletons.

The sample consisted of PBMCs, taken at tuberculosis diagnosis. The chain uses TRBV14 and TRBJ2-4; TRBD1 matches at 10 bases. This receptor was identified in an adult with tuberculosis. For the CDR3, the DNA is TGTGCCAGCAGCCAAGAGGGACAGGGGCTCGGGTGGAACATTCAGTACTTC. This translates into CASSQEGQGLGWNIQYF.